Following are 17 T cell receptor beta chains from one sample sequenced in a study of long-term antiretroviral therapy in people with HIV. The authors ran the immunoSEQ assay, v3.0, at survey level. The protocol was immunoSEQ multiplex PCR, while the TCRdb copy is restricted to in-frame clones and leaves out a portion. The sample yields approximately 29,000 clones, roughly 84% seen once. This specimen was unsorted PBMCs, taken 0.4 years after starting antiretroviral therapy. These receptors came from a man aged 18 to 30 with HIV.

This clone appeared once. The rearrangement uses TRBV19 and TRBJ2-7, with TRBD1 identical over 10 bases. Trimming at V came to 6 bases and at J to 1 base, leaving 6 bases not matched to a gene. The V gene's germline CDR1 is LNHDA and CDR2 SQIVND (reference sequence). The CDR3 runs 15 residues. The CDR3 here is CASSARQGASYEQYF. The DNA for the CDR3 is TGTGCCAGTAGCGCTCGACAGGGGGCTTCCTACGAGCAGTACTTC. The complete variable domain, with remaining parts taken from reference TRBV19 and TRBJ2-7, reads DGGITQSPKYLFRKEGQNVTLSCEQNLNHDAMYWYRQDPGQGLRLIYYSQIVNDFQKGDIAEGYSVSREKKESFPLTVTSAQKNPTAFYLCASSARQGASYEQYFGPGTRLTVT.

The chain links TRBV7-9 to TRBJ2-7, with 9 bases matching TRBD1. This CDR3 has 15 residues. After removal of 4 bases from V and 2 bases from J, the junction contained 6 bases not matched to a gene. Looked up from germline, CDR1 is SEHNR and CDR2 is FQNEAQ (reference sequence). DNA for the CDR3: TGTGCCAGCAGCTCTCCGGGACAGGGTCCCTACGAGCAGTACTTC. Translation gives CASSSPGQGPYEQYF.

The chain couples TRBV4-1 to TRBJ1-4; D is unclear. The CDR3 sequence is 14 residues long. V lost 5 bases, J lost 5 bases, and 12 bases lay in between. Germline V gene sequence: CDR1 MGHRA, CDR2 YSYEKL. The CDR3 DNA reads TGCGCCAGCAGCGGTCAGGTGGGCAATGAAAAACTGTTTTTT. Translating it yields CASSGQVGNEKLFF.

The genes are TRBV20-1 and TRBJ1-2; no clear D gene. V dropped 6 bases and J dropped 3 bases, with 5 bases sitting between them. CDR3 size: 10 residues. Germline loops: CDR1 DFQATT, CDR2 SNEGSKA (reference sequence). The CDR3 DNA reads TGCAGTGCGCCATACTATGGCTACACCTTC. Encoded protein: CSAPYYGYTF.

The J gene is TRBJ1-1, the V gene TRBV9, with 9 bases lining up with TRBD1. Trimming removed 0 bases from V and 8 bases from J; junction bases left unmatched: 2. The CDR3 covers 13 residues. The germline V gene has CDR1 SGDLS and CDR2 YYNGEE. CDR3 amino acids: CASSVVGTGEAFF. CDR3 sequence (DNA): TGTGCCAGCAGCGTAGTGGGGACAGGGGAAGCTTTCTTT. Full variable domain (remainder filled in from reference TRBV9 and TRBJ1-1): DSGVTQTPKHLITATGQRVTLRCSPRSGDLSVYWYQQSLDQGLQFLIQYYNGEERAKGNILERFSAQQFPDLHSELNLSSLELGDSALYFCASSVVGTGEAFFGQGTRLTVV.

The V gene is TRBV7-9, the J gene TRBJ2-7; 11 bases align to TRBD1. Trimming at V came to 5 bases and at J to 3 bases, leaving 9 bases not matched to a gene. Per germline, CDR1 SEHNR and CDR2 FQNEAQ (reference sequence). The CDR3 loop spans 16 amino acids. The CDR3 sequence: CASSVGTGGAIYEQYF. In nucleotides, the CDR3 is TGTGCCAGCAGCGTCGGGACAGGGGGAGCTATCTACGAGCAGTACTTC.

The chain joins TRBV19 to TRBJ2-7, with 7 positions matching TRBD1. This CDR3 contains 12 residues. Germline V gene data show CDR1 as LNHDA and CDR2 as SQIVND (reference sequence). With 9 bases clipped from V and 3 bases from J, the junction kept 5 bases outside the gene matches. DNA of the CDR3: TGTGCCAGCAGGGACAGTCTCTACGAGCAGTACTTC. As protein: CASRDSLYEQYF.

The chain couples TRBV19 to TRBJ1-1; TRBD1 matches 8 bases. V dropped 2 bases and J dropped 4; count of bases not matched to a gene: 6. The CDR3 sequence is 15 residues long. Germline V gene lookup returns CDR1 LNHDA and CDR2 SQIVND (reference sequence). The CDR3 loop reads CASSIPFDRGTEAFF. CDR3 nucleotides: TGTGCCAGTAGTATACCCTTCGACAGGGGCACTGAAGCTTTCTTT.

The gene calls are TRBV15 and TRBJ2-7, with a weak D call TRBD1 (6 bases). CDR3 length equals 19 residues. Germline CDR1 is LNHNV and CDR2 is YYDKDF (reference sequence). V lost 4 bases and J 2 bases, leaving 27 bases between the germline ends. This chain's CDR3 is CATSNTLRRDTGTPYEQYF. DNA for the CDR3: TGTGCCACCAGCAATACCCTACGAAGGGACACAGGTACCCCCTACGAGCAGTACTTC.

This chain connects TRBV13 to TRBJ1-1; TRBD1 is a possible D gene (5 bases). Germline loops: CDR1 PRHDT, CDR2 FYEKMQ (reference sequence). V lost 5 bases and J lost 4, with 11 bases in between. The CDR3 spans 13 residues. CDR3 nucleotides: TGTGCCAGCAGCGACGGGGCTGTCACTGAAGCTTTCTTT. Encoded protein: CASSDGAVTEAFF.

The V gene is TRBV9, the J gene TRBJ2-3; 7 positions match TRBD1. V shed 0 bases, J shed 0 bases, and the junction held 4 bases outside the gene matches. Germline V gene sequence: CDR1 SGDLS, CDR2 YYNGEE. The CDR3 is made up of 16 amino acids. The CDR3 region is CASSVGGQASTDTQYF. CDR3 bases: TGTGCCAGCAGCGTAGGTGGACAGGCCAGCACAGATACGCAGTATTTT.

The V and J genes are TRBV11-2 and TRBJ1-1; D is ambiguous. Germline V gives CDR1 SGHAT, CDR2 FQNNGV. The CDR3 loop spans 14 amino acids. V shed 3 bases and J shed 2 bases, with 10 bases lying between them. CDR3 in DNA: TGTGCCAGCAGCTTGTTCCTGGGCAACACTGAAGCTTTCTTT. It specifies CASSLFLGNTEAFF.

The DNA for the CDR3 is TGTGCCAGTAGTACGAGGGCGGGACAGCCCCAGCATTTT. This gives the protein CASSTRAGQPQHF. This chain links TRBV19 with TRBJ1-5; D gene unclear. Germline V CDR1 and CDR2: LNHDA, SQIVND (reference sequence). Trimming left V 4 bases short and J 7 bases short, with 11 bases between. The CDR3 totals 13 residues. Full variable domain (rest looked up from reference TRBV19 and TRBJ1-5): DGGITQSPKYLFRKEGQNVTLSCEQNLNHDAMYWYRQDPGQGLRLIYYSQIVNDFQKGDIAEGYSVSREKKESFPLTVTSAQKNPTAFYLCASSTRAGQPQHFGDGTRLSIL.

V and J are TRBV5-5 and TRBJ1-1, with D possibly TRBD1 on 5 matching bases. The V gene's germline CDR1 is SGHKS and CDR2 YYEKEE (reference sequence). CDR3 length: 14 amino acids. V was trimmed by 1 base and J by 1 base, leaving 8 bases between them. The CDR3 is CASSLSTGNTEAFF. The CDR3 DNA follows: TGTGCCAGCAGCTTGAGTACAGGGAACACTGAAGCTTTCTTT.

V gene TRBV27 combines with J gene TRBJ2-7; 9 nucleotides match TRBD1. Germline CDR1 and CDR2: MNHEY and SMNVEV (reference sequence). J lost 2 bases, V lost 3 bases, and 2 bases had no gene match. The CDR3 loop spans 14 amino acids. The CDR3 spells CASSFHRGPYEQYF. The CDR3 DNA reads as TGTGCCAGCAGTTTCCACAGGGGGCCCTACGAGCAGTACTTC.

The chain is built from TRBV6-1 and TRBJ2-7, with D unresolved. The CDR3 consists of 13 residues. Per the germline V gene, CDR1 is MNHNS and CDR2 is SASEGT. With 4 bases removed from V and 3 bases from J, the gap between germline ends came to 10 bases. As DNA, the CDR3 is TGTGCCAGCAGTGTACCACCAGTCTACGAGCAGTACTTC. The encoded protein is CASSVPPVYEQYF.

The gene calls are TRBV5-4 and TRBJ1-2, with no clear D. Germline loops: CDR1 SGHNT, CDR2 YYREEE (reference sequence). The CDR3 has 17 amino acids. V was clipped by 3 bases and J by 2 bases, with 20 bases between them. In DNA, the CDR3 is TGTGCCAGCAGCTCCCCGGGGTCGCTTCCACCCAACTATGGCTACACCTTC. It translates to CASSSPGSLPPNYGYTF.